This TCR beta chain was recovered during a study of T cells in Graves' hyperthyroidism and ophthalmopathy. The study, taken as a whole, reports: Blood held most thyroid clonotypes expanded above 0.001 frequency.

A NOSPECS grade of at least 4, a Clinical Activity Score of at least 3 and duration under 3 months were recorded in ophthalmopathy patients. Source material for PBMCs was more than 7.5 ml fresh peripheral blood. The CDR3 regions of TCR beta were amplified from RNA transcripts. HTBI primers were employed in a first-round RT-PCR of the TCR CDR3. In TCRdb, the multiplex PCR reads were re-called with MiXCR into one record per CDR3 protein. Altogether about 350,000 distinct CDR3 sequences are present, around 18% being singletons, with the ten largest covering around a sixth. This clonotype came up many times. Antigen specificity is unknown. Per the germline V gene, CDR1 is SGHAT and CDR2 is FQNNGV. The CDR3 totals 17 residues. The V and J ends lost 4 bases and 6 bases, in that order; junction bases with no gene match: 14.

The V call is TRBV11-2, the J call TRBJ2-3; 9 bases line up with TRBD2. Sample: blood. This clonotype originated in a woman aged 40 to 55 with Graves' ophthalmopathy. The CDR3 spells CASSSPWGSGSTDTQYF. CDR3 DNA sequence: TGTGCCAGCAGCTCCCCCTGGGGTAGCGGGAGTACGGATACGCAGTATTTT. Full variable domain (remainder filled in from reference TRBV11-2 and TRBJ2-3): EAGVAQSPRYKIIEKRQSVAFWCNPISGHATLYWYQQILGQGPKLLIQFQNNGVVDDSQLPKDRFSAERLKGVDSTLKIQPAKLEDSAVYLCASSSPWGSGSTDTQYFGPGTRLTVL.